Reported below is one T cell receptor beta chain. V lost 2 bases to trimming and J lost 4 bases, with 8 bases between them. This CDR3 contains 14 residues. Germline CDR1 KGHDR, CDR2 SFDVKD. In the source study's methods: Counts of TCRs in each sample centred on a median of 95,638 and extended from roughly 23,000 to 700,000. TCRdb redid the calling of the RACE reads with MiXCR, one entry per CDR3 protein. The authors' filters were not applied to this entry. The sample includes tens of thousands of distinct CDR3 sequences, roughly 8.6% of them seen just once. The sample originates from a study of human T cells and chemical hapten exposure. Specified time point: healthy volunteer bleed at 6 weeks. Sequencing started from total RNA isolated from unfractionated whole blood.

This TCR came from a male donor in good health. Some clones in this sample may be carry-over from other donors' samples. Sequencing input: whole blood. The chain joins TRBV24-1 to TRBJ1-5; a possible D gene is TRBD1 (5 bases). The CDR3 DNA reads as TGTGCCACCAGTGATTCGGGGGGAAATCAGCCCCAGCATTTT. The encoded protein is CATSDSGGNQPQHF.